This entry is about one T cell receptor (beta chain). This specimen belongs to a study of blood T cell repertoires in COVID-19. About the study: Samples came from the United States, Italy and Spain, spanning acute and convalescent COVID-19. The cDNA or gDNA used as material had been derived from T cells, B-cell-depleted T cells, or PBMCs.

Between the trimmed V and J ends, which lost 4 bases and 4 bases, there was a span of 17 bases. There are 15 residues in the CDR3. The germline V gene has CDR1 SGHNT and CDR2 YYREEE (reference sequence). Authors' methods: The assay estimated nucleated cells by amplifying reference gene primers. Produced via immunoSEQ multiplex PCR; TCRdb's table is partial and in-frame only. V, J and clone size were drawn from that table, and D and trimming were deduced from the DNA. The table lists 90,000 to 100,000 clones, about four fifths of them singletons. Sequenced input: peripheral blood. The chain links TRBV5-4 to TRBJ2-5; weak D call: TRBD2 (5 bases). The sequence came from a man aged 60 to 75 with acute or convalescent COVID-19. CDR3 coding DNA: TGTGCCAGCAGCCGAGGTGTTGAGGGATTAGAGACCCAGTACTTC. This translates into CASSRGVEGLETQYF.